The 30 T cell receptor beta chains below all came from one sample that was sequenced in a study of T cells in Graves' hyperthyroidism and ophthalmopathy. Researchers took RNA transcripts and amplified the TCR beta CDR3 regions from them. The HTBI primer set drove a first-round RT-PCR of the TCR CDR3. MiXCR, run by TCRdb on the multiplex PCR reads, gives a single entry per CDR3 protein. The sample includes about 480,000 distinct CDR3 sequences, approximately 24% seen only once; the top ten take approximately 10%. Sequenced: blood. These receptors were collected from a woman aged 25 to 39 with Graves' ophthalmopathy.

This clonotype was counted many times. The chain employs TRBV4-2 and TRBJ2-2, with 8 bases that match TRBD1. Germline V gene sequence: CDR1 LGHNA, CDR2 YNFKEQ. Unmatched junction bases numbered 6, after V lost 4 bases and J lost 5 bases. The length of the CDR3 is 15 residues. CDR3 sequence: CASSPRGRLTGELFF. The CDR3, as DNA: TGTGCCAGCAGCCCCAGGGGGCGCTTGACCGGGGAGCTGTTTTTT.

A few counts support this clonotype. The chain is built from TRBV30 and TRBJ1-1; D is perhaps TRBD1 (5 bases). Per the germline V gene, CDR1 is GTSNPN and CDR2 is SVGIG (reference sequence). This CDR3 spans 14 amino acids. Trimming took off 1 base at V and 6 bases at J, with 15 bases between the two ends. The CDR3 nucleotides read TGTGCCTGGAGTGGCAGGGTCTTCTCGCCTGAAGCTTTCTTT. Translating gives CAWSGRVFSPEAFF.

This clonotype occurred many times. Written as DNA, the CDR3 is TGCAGCGTCGTTAGCGGGGGGACGAACACCGGGGAGCTGTTTTTT. This translates into CSVVSGGTNTGELFF. The chain links TRBV29-1 to TRBJ2-2; 10 bases agree with TRBD2. CDR1 SQVTM and CDR2 ANQGSEA come from the germline V gene. The CDR3 totals 15 residues. The V and J ends lost 6 bases and 0 bases, in that order; junction bases with no gene match: 4.

This clonotype was detected ten times or more. The CDR3 region has the DNA TGTGCCAGCAGTTTATGGGGACAGGGGCTTCCTGAAGCTTTCTTT. Protein product: CASSLWGQGLPEAFF. The chain couples TRBV28 to TRBJ1-1; TRBD1 agrees at 10 bases. Germline assignment: CDR1 MDHEN and CDR2 SYDVKM. The CDR3 contains 15 residues. The V segment lost 0 bases and the J segment 6 bases; nucleotides outside the gene matches: 4.

This clonotype was detected ten times or more. V usage is TRBV6-5 and J usage is TRBJ1-1; D ambiguous. CDR3 length: 14 amino acids. Germline CDR1 reads MNHEY; CDR2 reads SVGAGI. V was pared by 2 bases and J by 0 bases, with 7 bases between. The DNA for the CDR3 is TGTGCCAGCAGTTACGAGGGAATGAACACTGAAGCTTTCTTT. Translated: CASSYEGMNTEAFF.

This clonotype was counted between two and nine times. This rearrangement joins TRBV6-5 to TRBJ1-2; 8 nucleotides align to TRBD1. The CDR3 consists of 15 residues. Germline trimming cut 4 bases from V and 3 bases from J; bases unmatched to any gene: 7. Germline lookup yields CDR1 MNHEY and CDR2 SVGAGI. For the CDR3, the DNA is TGTGCCAGCAGTTCACCCGAGACAGGGGACTATGGCTACACCTTC. This translates into CASSSPETGDYGYTF.

The rearrangement links TRBV6-2 or TRBV6-3 to TRBJ1-1; the D gene is possibly TRBD1 (5 bases). Between the trimmed V and J ends, which lost 4 bases and 1 base, there was a span of 10 bases. The CDR3 covers 14 residues. Germline values: CDR1 MNHEY, CDR2 SVGEGT. The CDR3 DNA is TGTGCCAGCAGTTTGGGACCGCAGAACACTGAAGCTTTCTTT. Protein: CASSLGPQNTEAFF.

This clonotype occurred a few times. The chain is built from TRBV28 and TRBJ2-7, with D unclear. This CDR3 has 13 amino acids. In germline, CDR1 is MDHEN, CDR2 SYDVKM. Trimming stripped 7 bases from V and 0 bases from J, with 10 bases between. The CDR3 region has the DNA TGTGCCAGCAAAGGGCACCTCTCCTACGAGCAGTACTTC. It yields the protein CASKGHLSYEQYF.

This clonotype was found many times. The chain employs TRBV7-2 and TRBJ1-6, with 7 bases identical to TRBD1. The CDR3 totals 13 residues. From germline, CDR1 is SGHTA and CDR2 FQGNSA. The V segment lost 5 bases and the J segment 10 bases; nucleotides outside the gene matches: 5. In DNA, the CDR3 is TGTGCCAGCAGCCCCCGACAGGGATCACCCCTCCACTTT. The encoded protein is CASSPRQGSPLHF.

At least ten counts were recorded for this clonotype. The rearrangement joins TRBV20-1 to TRBJ2-2; D remains ambiguous. Germline V gives CDR1 DFQATT, CDR2 SNEGSKA (reference sequence). This CDR3 contains 14 residues. Trimming stripped 3 bases from V and 3 bases from J, with 11 bases between. The CDR3 coding sequence is TGCAGTGCTAGGATGGGTATGGACACCGGGGAGCTGTTTTTT. Amino acids: CSARMGMDTGELFF.

V is TRBV5-1 and J is TRBJ1-1; TRBD1 is a possible D gene (6 bases). Trimming took off 4 bases at V and 5 bases at J, with 15 bases between the two ends. The CDR3 is 14 amino acids. In germline, CDR1 is SGHRS, CDR2 YFSETQ. The CDR3 is CASSPTGANTEAFF. Here the CDR3 DNA reads TGCGCCAGCAGCCCCACGGGGGCAAATACTGAAGCTTTCTTT. The full variable domain, its missing parts supplied by reference TRBV5-1 and TRBJ1-1, is KAGVTQTPRYLIKTRGQQVTLSCSPISGHRSVSWYQQTPGQGLQFLFEYFSETQRNKGNFPGRFSGRQFSNSRSEMNVSTLELGDSALYLCASSPTGANTEAFFGQGTRLTVV.

This clonotype has just a few counts. A much bigger clone sits one base away, suggesting this may be a read error. The chain combines TRBV28 with TRBJ2-3; 8 bases map to TRBD1. Per germline, CDR1 MDHEN and CDR2 SYDVKM. The CDR3 runs to 17 residues. Germline trimming cut 4 bases from V and 2 bases from J; bases unmatched to any gene: 11. CDR3 sequence reads: CASSCRLGQGPTDTQYF. CDR3 bases: TGTGCCAGCAGTTGCCGCCTAGGACAGGGCCCCACAGATACGCAGTATTTT. Based on the CDR3 plus reference TRBV28 and TRBJ2-3, the full variable domain is DVKVTQSSRYLVKRTGEKVFLECVQDMDHENMFWYRQDPGLGLRLIYFSYDVKMKEKGDIPEGYSVSREKKERFSLILESASTNQTSMYLCASSCRLGQGPTDTQYFGPGTRLTVL.

In its sample, this clonotype was seen many times. The chain recombines TRBV4-2 with TRBJ2-2; D is possibly TRBD1 or TRBD2 (5 bases each). Germline V gene lookup returns CDR1 LGHNA and CDR2 YNFKEQ. This CDR3 spans 15 amino acids. Trimming removed 8 bases at V and 1 base at J, with 14 bases between. The CDR3 is CASRERGQNTGELFF. The CDR3 coding sequence is TGTGCCAGCCGGGAACGAGGACAGAACACCGGGGAGCTGTTTTTT.

This clonotype showed up many times. CDR3 sequence (DNA): TGCGCCAGCAGCTGGGGGAGTGTTCGGGGCATCGAGCAGTACTTC. Translation: CASSWGSVRGIEQYF. The V gene is TRBV5-1, the J gene TRBJ2-7; D may correspond to TRBD1 or TRBD2 (5 bases each). Germline values: CDR1 SGHRS, CDR2 YFSETQ. V shed 3 bases and J shed 6 bases, with 19 bases lying between them. CDR3 size: 15 residues. The variable domain in full, completed from reference TRBV5-1 and TRBJ2-7, reads KAGVTQTPRYLIKTRGQQVTLSCSPISGHRSVSWYQQTPGQGLQFLFEYFSETQRNKGNFPGRFSGRQFSNSRSEMNVSTLELGDSALYLCASSWGSVRGIEQYFGPGTRLTVT.

This clonotype was counted at least ten times. The CDR3 protein is CASSYRLPLDTQYF. CDR3 coding DNA: TGTGCCAGCAGTTATAGGTTACCCTTGGATACGCAGTATTTT. The rearrangement links TRBV6-5 to TRBJ2-3; D is ambiguous. This CDR3 comprises 14 residues. Trimming took 3 bases from V and 6 from J, leaving 13 bases between them. Germline CDR1 reads MNHEY; CDR2 reads SVGAGI.

The rearrangement links TRBV19 to TRBJ1-5, with D possibly TRBD1 on 5 matching bases. Germline V CDR1 and CDR2: LNHDA, SQIVND (reference sequence). The CDR3 covers 16 residues. Trimming took 4 bases from V and 6 from J, leaving 19 bases between them. The CDR3 DNA reads as TGTGCCAGTAGTAGCGTAGGAGGAGGGACTCTTCAGCCCCAGCATTTT. This translates into CASSSVGGGTLQPQHF.

This clonotype has at least ten counts. The chain has TRBV7-2 and TRBJ2-7; D not resolved. The germline V gene encodes CDR1 SGHTA and CDR2 FQGNSA. CDR3 length: 14 residues. The V and J ends lost 5 bases and 0 bases respectively, with 11 bases between them. The chain's CDR3 is CASSPDGISYEQYF. DNA for the CDR3: TGTGCCAGCAGCCCGGACGGTATCTCCTACGAGCAGTACTTC.

This clonotype occurred a few times. This chain joins TRBV27 and TRBJ1-6; D unclear. The CDR3 extends over 13 amino acids. Germline V gives CDR1 MNHEY, CDR2 SMNVEV (reference sequence). V was cut by 0 bases and J by 9 bases, with 6 bases left in between. The CDR3 DNA reads TGTGCCAGCAGTTTATCGAATGGTTCACCCCTCCACTTT. It codes for CASSLSNGSPLHF.

This clonotype has just a few counts. The J gene is TRBJ2-7, the V gene TRBV28; 10 bases match TRBD1. The V and J ends lost 6 bases and 5 bases, in that order; junction bases with no gene match: 7. CDR3 length equals 14 residues. Germline-derived CDR1 and CDR2 are MDHEN and SYDVKM. CDR3 in amino acids: CASRSPGQGNEQYF. The CDR3 DNA reads as TGTGCCAGCAGAAGTCCGGGACAGGGGAACGAGCAGTACTTC.

This clonotype occurred many times. This chain's CDR3 is CASSSPVVQETQYF. The CDR3 DNA sequence: TGTGCCAGCAGCTCCCCTGTCGTCCAAGAGACCCAGTACTTC. J is TRBJ2-5 and V is TRBV7-2; D remains ambiguous. The germline gives CDR1 SGHTA, CDR2 FQGNSA. The V and J ends lost 4 bases and 1 base respectively, with 10 bases between them. The CDR3 is 14 residues long.

This chain uses TRBV19 with TRBJ2-5; D is perhaps TRBD2 (6 bases). V lost 5 bases, J lost 5 bases, and 18 bases lay in between. This CDR3 is 15 amino acids long. From germline, CDR1 is LNHDA and CDR2 SQIVND (reference sequence). CDR3 in DNA: TGTGCCAGTAGTCCGGGACTGCTATCGGTCGAGACCCAGTACTTC. Amino acid sequence: CASSPGLLSVETQYF.

The table lists this clonotype with a few counts. The genes are TRBV12-3 or TRBV12-4 and TRBJ2-5; TRBD1 is a possible D gene (6 bases). The CDR3 totals 14 residues. V was trimmed by 0 bases and J by 10 bases, leaving 15 bases between them. CDR3 DNA sequence: TGTGCCAGCAGTTTAGCGGGTCCCACCAGGGGCCAGTACTTC. Translation gives CASSLAGPTRGQYF.

This clonotype was counted at least ten times. The chain is built from TRBV7-3 and TRBJ2-5, with D unclear. The CDR3 loop spans 17 amino acids. Trimming pared 2 bases from V and 2 bases from J, leaving 18 bases between. Germline-derived CDR1 and CDR2 are SGHTA and FQGTGA. This chain's CDR3 is CASSLLRPPKEQETQYF. The CDR3 DNA reads as TGTGCCAGCAGCTTACTTCGACCCCCCAAGGAACAAGAGACCCAGTACTTC.

The chain links TRBV20-1 to TRBJ1-2; a possible D gene is TRBD1 (5 bases). This CDR3 has 14 residues. CDR1 is DFQATT, CDR2 SNEGSKA, per germline (reference sequence). Trimming shortened V by 1 base and J by 5 bases, and 14 bases separated the two germline ends. The CDR3 DNA reads as TGCAGTGCTAGAGCCTCCGGGACGGTATATGGCTACACCTTC. Amino acids: CSARASGTVYGYTF.

This clonotype was counted at least ten times. V usage is TRBV7-2 and J usage is TRBJ1-1, with D maybe TRBD1 (5 bases). The ends were cut back, 5 bases at V and 1 base at J, with 8 bases in the middle. The CDR3 runs 13 residues. Germline V lookup: CDR1 SGHTA, CDR2 FQGNSA. CDR3 amino acids: CASSTDRNTEAFF. In DNA form, the CDR3 reads TGTGCCAGCAGCACAGACAGGAACACTGAAGCTTTCTTT.

This clonotype was counted at least ten times. The chain combines TRBV7-2 with TRBJ1-2; D is ambiguous. Trimming shortened V by 1 base and J by 4 bases, and 13 bases separated the two germline ends. The CDR3 has 15 residues. Germline CDR1 reads SGHTA; CDR2 reads FQGNSA. The CDR3 coding sequence is TGTGCCAGCAGCTTAGGTCCAAATCCAGGCTATGGCTACACCTTC. Its translation: CASSLGPNPGYGYTF.

This clonotype was detected many times. V usage is TRBV2 and J usage is TRBJ1-5; D is unresolved. Deletions cut 3 bases from V and 0 bases from J, with 6 bases between. Germline V CDR1 and CDR2: SNHLY, FYNNEI. The CDR3 length is 14 residues. The CDR3 loop is CASSDTHSNQPQHF. The CDR3 DNA sequence: TGTGCCAGCAGTGACACCCATAGCAATCAGCCCCAGCATTTT.

The genes are TRBV28 and TRBJ2-7, with D unclear. This CDR3 is 15 amino acids long. V was clipped by 5 bases and J by 3 bases, with 17 bases between them. Looked up from germline, CDR1 is MDHEN and CDR2 is SYDVKM. The chain's CDR3 is CASSHPAVGFYEQYF. For the CDR3, the DNA is TGTGCCAGCAGTCATCCCGCCGTGGGGTTCTACGAGCAGTACTTC.

CDR3 DNA: TGTGCCAGCAGTCCCGGCTGGCAGGTTCTAAACACCATATATTTT. This sequence encodes CASSPGWQVLNTIYF. This chain uses TRBV7-2 with TRBJ1-3; D remains unclear. V lost 6 bases and J 6 bases, leaving 18 bases between the germline ends. The CDR3 has 15 residues. Germline V CDR1 and CDR2: SGHTA, FQGNSA.

This sequence joins TRBV13 and TRBJ1-3; TRBD1 aligns across 9 bases. The CDR3 runs to 15 residues. Trimming cost V 1 base and J 6 bases; bases outside gene matches: 4. Germline CDR1 PRHDT, CDR2 FYEKMQ (reference sequence). As DNA, the CDR3 is TGTGCCAGCAGCTTAGAGCGGGACAGGGAAAACACCATATATTTT. This gives the protein CASSLERDRENTIYF.